Listed here are 26 T cell receptor beta chains from one sample, sequenced in a study of radiation and T cells in renal cell carcinoma (dated by TCRdb to 2019 to 2021). Library prep was done by the immunoSEQ multiplex PCR assay. Held by TCRdb, this immuneACCESS table contains in-frame sequences only and omits some clones. Under half of the omission traces to an unresolved V gene where checked; the cause of the rest is unknown. The sample profile shows over 85,000 clones; approximately 86% of them were found once. The ten largest make up 9.4% of the sample. This specimen's time point label, interpreted: blood 4 weeks post-SBRT, at nephrectomy. The meaning of the sample's treatment or condition label: 15 Gy SBRT to primary tumor, nephrectomy 4 weeks later. This specimen consisted of blood, obtained from a patient whose treatment included radiotherapy and nephrectomy. The receptors come from a man aged 45-65 years with renal cell carcinoma.

The genes are TRBV27 and TRBJ2-7; 7 bases are shared with TRBD1. J lost 3 bases, V lost 4 bases, and 9 bases had no gene match. CDR1 and CDR2 (germline): MNHEY, SMNVEV (reference sequence). The CDR3 is made up of 15 amino acids. The chain's CDR3 is CASSSSLGQHYEQYF. CDR3 DNA sequence: TGTGCCAGCAGTTCCTCATTGGGACAGCACTACGAGCAGTACTTC.

This chain links TRBV7-2 with TRBJ2-5, with D unclear. The V and J ends lost 5 bases and 0 bases respectively, with 13 bases between them. Germline lookup yields CDR1 SGHTA and CDR2 FQGNSA. The CDR3 spans 15 residues. The CDR3 coding sequence is TGTGCCAGCAGCCGCGGAGCCGGGTACCAAGAGACCCAGTACTTC. Protein product: CASSRGAGYQETQYF.

The gene calls are TRBV28 and TRBJ1-1; TRBD1 matches at 8 bases. The CDR3 is 14 residues long. CDR1 is MDHEN, CDR2 SYDVKM, per germline. Germline trimming cut 6 bases from V and 6 bases from J; bases unmatched to any gene: 9. In DNA, the CDR3 is TGTGCCAGCAGCATCGGGACAGGAGGCGCTGAAGCTTTCTTT. This codes for CASSIGTGGAEAFF.

The chain carries TRBV2 and TRBJ1-4; D might be TRBD1 (5 bases). The germline gives CDR1 SNHLY, CDR2 FYNNEI. Trimming stripped 7 bases from V and 2 bases from J, with 11 bases between. CDR3 length: 14 residues. CDR3 in DNA: TGTGCCAGCAAATCGACAGATACTAATGAAAAACTGTTTTTT. This codes for CASKSTDTNEKLFF.

The V call is TRBV13, the J call TRBJ1-1; D may be TRBD1 (6 bases). The CDR3 spans 17 residues. V lost 5 bases, J lost 8 bases, and 27 bases lay in between. The germline CDR1 and CDR2 sequences are PRHDT and FYEKMQ (reference sequence). The CDR3 nucleotides are TGTGCCAGCAGCCGCCGAATTTCGGGCACAGGGAGAGACGAAGCTTTCTTT. This sequence encodes CASSRRISGTGRDEAFF.

The genes are TRBV30 and TRBJ1-3; tentative D call: TRBD1 (6 bases). The CDR3 consists of 13 residues. V lost 4 bases and J lost 4, with 11 bases in between. Germline CDR1 and CDR2: GTSNPN and SVGIG (reference sequence). The DNA of the CDR3 is TGTGCCTGGACCACGACAGGAGGAAACACCATATATTTT. The encoded protein is CAWTTTGGNTIYF.

The chain has TRBV9 and TRBJ2-4, with TRBD1 matching 8 bases. The length of the CDR3 is 17 residues. J gave up 0 bases and V 0 bases, and 5 bases lay outside the gene matches. Germline V gene lookup returns CDR1 SGDLS and CDR2 YYNGEE. The CDR3 DNA reads as TGTGCCAGCAGCGTAGGGTCAGGGGGCTTAGCCAAAAACATTCAGTACTTC. Protein: CASSVGSGGLAKNIQYF.

With regard to this clone: This sample also contains other DNA sequences that code for the same CDR3. V usage is TRBV21-1 and J usage is TRBJ2-7; the table's D call of TRBD2 was not tested on the DNA. TRBV21-1 is a documented pseudogene. This CDR3 is built from 15 residues. The CDR3 DNA reads TGTGCCAGCAGCAAATGGCCTAGCCTACTCGTCGAGCAGTACTTC. The encoded protein is CASSKWPSLLVEQYF.

The chain joins TRBV27 to TRBJ2-7; possible D gene TRBD1, 5 bases. Germline loops: CDR1 MNHEY, CDR2 SMNVEV (reference sequence). The CDR3 totals 11 residues. V was clipped by 8 bases and J by 2 bases, with 7 bases between them. The CDR3 region has the DNA TGTGCCAGCCAGACAGCCTACGAGCAGTACTTC. It yields the protein CASQTAYEQYF.

The rearrangement joins TRBV9 to TRBJ2-3, with D possibly matching TRBD2 (5 bases). Germline loops: CDR1 SGDLS, CDR2 YYNGEE. This CDR3 is built from 16 residues. V lost 0 bases, J lost 4 bases, and 15 bases lay in between. CDR3 amino acids: CASSVGVEGLADTQYF. In DNA, the CDR3 is TGTGCCAGCAGCGTAGGGGTCGAGGGCTTGGCAGATACGCAGTATTTT.

The chain links TRBV27 to TRBJ2-7; a weak D match, TRBD2 (5 bases). Trimming took off 2 bases at V and 6 bases at J, with 11 bases between the two ends. Per the germline V gene, CDR1 is MNHEY and CDR2 is SMNVEV (reference sequence). The CDR3 consists of 13 residues. This CDR3 reads CASSLIREGEQYF. CDR3 coding DNA: TGTGCCAGCAGTTTAATCCGGGAAGGCGAGCAGTACTTC.

The chain recombines TRBV7-2 with TRBJ2-1; no reliable D call. This CDR3 region has 12 residues. Trimming pared 2 bases from V and 4 bases from J, leaving 3 bases between. Germline V lookup: CDR1 SGHTA, CDR2 FQGNSA. CDR3: CASSLPYNEQFF. The CDR3 coding sequence is TGTGCCAGCAGCTTACCTTACAATGAGCAGTTCTTC.

The V and J genes are TRBV14 and TRBJ1-1; D remains unclear. The V gene's germline CDR1 is SGHDN and CDR2 FVKESK. The CDR3 sequence is 14 residues long. V shed 0 bases and J shed 1 base, with 6 bases lying between them. CDR3 residues: CASSQDSTNTEAFF. The CDR3 DNA reads as TGTGCCAGCAGCCAAGATAGTACGAACACTGAAGCTTTCTTT. Together with reference TRBV14 and TRBJ1-1, the CDR3 gives the full variable domain: EAGVTQFPSHSVIEKGQTVTLRCDPISGHDNLYWYRRVMGKEIKFLLHFVKESKQDESGMPNNRFLAERTGGTYSTLKVQPAELEDSGVYFCASSQDSTNTEAFFGQGTRLTVV.

This clone appeared a single time. The V and J genes are TRBV14 and TRBJ2-6, with 7 positions matching TRBD1. J lost 0 bases, V lost 6 bases, and 2 bases had no gene match. The CDR3 extends over 15 amino acids. CDR1 SGHDN and CDR2 FVKESK come from the germline V gene. The CDR3 protein is CASSRQGSGANVLTF. The DNA for the CDR3 is TGTGCCAGCAGTCGACAGGGCTCTGGGGCCAACGTCCTGACTTTC.

The genes are TRBV7-8 and TRBJ1-4, with TRBD1 as a possible D gene (5 bases). Trimming took 4 bases from V and 3 from J, leaving 15 bases between them. The CDR3 extends over 16 amino acids. Germline V gene lookup returns CDR1 SGHVS and CDR2 FQNEAQ. CDR3 nucleotide sequence: TGTGCCAGCAGCTGGACCCTCGTGGGGGCTAATGAAAAACTGTTTTTT. Amino acids: CASSWTLVGANEKLFF.

The chain uses TRBV25-1 and TRBJ2-6, with TRBD2 matching over 8 bases. The V segment lost 3 bases and the J segment 0 bases; nucleotides outside the gene matches: 7. Germline V gene lookup returns CDR1 MGHDK and CDR2 SYGVNS. CDR3 length: 18 amino acids. This CDR3 reads CASSDWSSGPSGANVLTF. The CDR3 DNA follows: TGTGCCAGCAGTGATTGGTCTAGCGGGCCCTCTGGGGCCAACGTCCTGACTTTC.

The chain links TRBV5-1 to TRBJ1-2; 7 bases line up with TRBD1. Germline trimming cut 0 bases from V and 7 bases from J; bases unmatched to any gene: 9. The CDR3 sequence is 15 residues long. Germline values: CDR1 SGHRS, CDR2 YFSETQ. CDR3 sequence (DNA): TGCGCCAGCAGCTTGGAAGGACAGGCGTTGGGTGGCTACACCTTC. Its protein product is CASSLEGQALGGYTF.

The count of this clone is one. The chain carries TRBV29-1 and TRBJ1-2, with 10 positions matching TRBD1. The junction had 7 bases not matched to a gene; V was cut back by 4 bases and J by 8 bases. The CDR3 is 13 amino acids. CDR1 is SQVTM, CDR2 ANQGSEA, per germline. The CDR3 DNA is TGCAGCGTTGGGGAGACAGGGGGCTGGGGCTACACCTTC. Translation gives CSVGETGGWGYTF.

The CDR3 nucleotides are TGTGCCAGCAGCTTAGCCCCCGGGACTAGCGGGGGGCCGGGGGAGCAGTTCTTC. Residues: CASSLAPGTSGGPGEQFF. J is TRBJ2-1 and V is TRBV7-6; TRBD2 aligns across 15 bases. The V segment lost 0 bases and the J segment 10 bases; nucleotides outside the gene matches: 10. The CDR3 has 18 residues. The germline V gene encodes CDR1 SGHVS and CDR2 FNYEAQ. Using reference TRBV7-6 and TRBJ2-1 for the parts outside the CDR3, the full variable domain is GAGVSQSPRYKVTKRGQDVALRCDPISGHVSLYWYRQALGQGPEFLTYFNYEAQQDKSGLPNDRFSAERPEGSISTLTIQRTEQRDSAMYRCASSLAPGTSGGPGEQFFGPGTRLTVL.

This clone was found a few times. This sequence joins TRBV27 and TRBJ1-2; D gene ambiguous. V was shortened by 5 bases and J by 5 bases, with 12 bases between the two germline ends. Germline V CDR1 and CDR2: MNHEY, SMNVEV (reference sequence). The CDR3 is 13 amino acids. The CDR3 DNA follows: TGTGCCAGCAGTACATCGTTAAATTATGGCTACACCTTC. Translated, it gives CASSTSLNYGYTF.

The chain combines TRBV20-1 with TRBJ2-7; D unclear. Germline-derived CDR1 and CDR2 are DFQATT and SNEGSKA (reference sequence). The CDR3 covers 11 residues. V lost 3 bases, J lost 4 bases, and 7 bases lay in between. The CDR3 nucleotides are TGCAGTGCTAGGCCGTTGTACGAGCAGTACTTC. Its translation is CSARPLYEQYF.

The V call is TRBV7-2, the J call TRBJ2-3, with unresolved D. Germline V gene sequence: CDR1 SGHTA, CDR2 FQGNSA. The V and J ends lost 1 base and 0 bases respectively, with 11 bases between them. This CDR3 has 16 amino acids. CDR3 in amino acids: CASSLVIGTSTDTQYF. CDR3 DNA sequence: TGTGCCAGCAGCTTAGTAATCGGAACTAGCACAGATACGCAGTATTTT.

This clone has only one observation. The chain combines TRBV5-5 with TRBJ1-4; D possibly corresponds to TRBD1 (5 bases). Deletions cut 0 bases from V and 8 bases from J, with 20 bases between. Germline V lookup: CDR1 SGHKS, CDR2 YYEKEE (reference sequence). The CDR3 totals 17 residues. CDR3 coding DNA: TGTGCCAGCAGCTTGGCCCCCAGGTTGACAGAAAACGAAAAACTGTTTTTT. Encoded protein: CASSLAPRLTENEKLFF.

This chain joins TRBV6-6 and TRBJ1-4; 10 nucleotides match TRBD1. With 8 bases clipped from V and 2 bases from J, the junction kept 5 bases outside the gene matches. Per germline, CDR1 MNHNY and CDR2 SVGAGI (reference sequence). This CDR3 has 15 residues. The DNA of the CDR3 is TGTGCCAGCGGACAGGGGGGCGCGACTAATGAAAAACTGTTTTTT. This encodes CASGQGGATNEKLFF.

The CDR3 reads CASSPPTSGRAGHEQYF. CDR3 sequence (DNA): TGTGCCAGCTCACCACCCACTAGCGGGAGGGCCGGTCACGAGCAGTACTTC. The gene calls are TRBV18 and TRBJ2-7; 13 nucleotides match TRBD2. J was trimmed by 5 bases and V by 0 bases; bases with no gene match: 7. The CDR3 has 17 residues. Germline CDR1 is KGHSH and CDR2 is LQKENI. Variable domain in full (rest from reference TRBV18 and TRBJ2-7): NAGVMQNPRHLVRRRGQEARLRCSPMKGHSHVYWYRQLPEEGLKFMVYLQKENIIDESGMPKERFSAEFPKEGPSILRIQQVVRGDSAAYFCASSPPTSGRAGHEQYFGPGTRLTVT.

The chain uses TRBV4-2 and TRBJ2-5; 8 bases are shared with TRBD2. The germline gives CDR1 LGHNA, CDR2 YNFKEQ. The CDR3 consists of 17 residues. V was clipped by 0 bases and J by 4 bases; unmatched bases: 10. The CDR3 sequence: CASSQDVLAVPGETQYF. The CDR3 DNA follows: TGTGCCAGCAGCCAAGATGTACTAGCGGTGCCTGGAGAGACCCAGTACTTC.